Listed below are T cell receptor beta chains from one sample, sequenced in a study of Ad26.COV2.S vaccination and SARS-CoV-2 variants. Profiling relied on immunoSEQ multiplex PCR, and the TCRdb table lists in-frame clones only, not all of them. This sample has around 420,000 clones; around nine tenths occur once, and the top ten carry less than 4.5%. The sample was peripheral blood, taken in a trial of Ad26.COV2.S vaccine versus placebo. These receptors were taken from a person aged 18-65 years who received the Ad26.COV2.S COVID-19 vaccine or a placebo. CDR3s include the opening cysteine and the closing phenylalanine or tryptophan. The D gene is left open where the match is weak. Clone size is stated in some rows and not others, as once, few, many or a class when expanded.

v_gene	j_gene	d_gene	abundance	CDR3nt	CDR3aa
TRBV10-3	TRBJ1-4	TRBD1	.	TGTGCCATCAGTACGGGACAGGGAGGCGAAAAACTGTTTTTT	CAISTGQGGEKLFF
TRBV28	TRBJ2-5	TRBD1	once	TGTGCCAGCAGTCCCCGAAAAGGACAGGGACTCGGACCCCAGTACTTC	CASSPRKGQGLGPQYF
TRBV7-2	TRBJ2-5	TRBD1	.	TGTGCCAGCAGCCCCTGGGACAGGGGGCTTGAGACCCAGTACTTC	CASSPWDRGLETQYF
TRBV5-5	TRBJ2-3	TRBD1	.	TGTGCCAGCAGCGAAGGGACAGCCTTTACGCAGTATTTT	CASSEGTAFTQYF
TRBV28	TRBJ1-5	.	once	TGTGCCAGCAGTGGGAGGGGGTTTACCCAGCATTTT	CASSGRGFTQHF
TRBV6-6	TRBJ2-3	TRBD2	once	TGTGCCAGCAGTGTGGGACTAGCGGGGGGGCCGGATACGCAGTATTTT	CASSVGLAGGPDTQYF
TRBV5-4	TRBJ2-7	.	.	TGTGCCAGCAGCCGCAGGAATTCCCACGAGCAGTACTTC	CASSRRNSHEQYF
TRBV10-2	TRBJ1-6	.	.	TGCGCCAGCAGTCGGCAGGGCGATTCACCCCTCCACTTT	CASSRQGDSPLHF
TRBV7-9	TRBJ1-1	TRBD1	.	TGTGCCAGCGTACAGGGGATCGGTCAGGGCACTGAAGCTTTCTTT	CASVQGIGQGTEAFF
TRBV30	TRBJ1-5	.	.	TGTGCCTGGAGTGTAACAAGCAATCAGCCCCAGCATTTT	CAWSVTSNQPQHF
TRBV19	TRBJ1-2	.	.	TGTGCCAGTAGTATTGGGACCCAGCCCCTCTATGGCTACACCTTC	CASSIGTQPLYGYTF
TRBV29-1	TRBJ2-7	.	.	TGCAGCGTTGGACTTCGTAGCTCCTACGAGCAGTACTTC	CSVGLRSSYEQYF
TRBV7-9	TRBJ2-7	.	.	TGTGCCAGCAGCTCGTTCCCGGCCGAGCAGTACTTC	CASSSFPAEQYF